Presented here are 19 T cell receptor beta chains from one specimen sequenced in a study of cytomegalovirus exposure and HLA in healthy donors. Assay used: immunoSEQ multiplex PCR; TCRdb lists only in-frame clones, some missing. The table includes around 220,000 clones, approximately 86% detected once. The specimen sequenced was PBMCs. The receptors originated from a woman between 18 and 29 years old in good health and CMV-seronegative.

The rearrangement joins TRBV27 to TRBJ2-1, with TRBD2 identical over 9 bases. The CDR3 totals 16 residues. V lost 6 bases, J lost 5 bases, and 11 bases stayed unmatched. Germline CDR1 reads MNHEY; CDR2 reads SMNVEV (reference sequence). CDR3 sequence (DNA): TGTGCCAGCAGACTCAATAGCGGGAGATCGGACAATGAGCAGTTCTTC. The encoded protein is CASRLNSGRSDNEQFF.

The chain couples TRBV7-8 to TRBJ2-1, with 10 bases lining up with TRBD2. The CDR3 loop spans 15 amino acids. With 2 bases clipped from V and 5 bases from J, the junction kept 3 bases outside the gene matches. Germline V gene lookup returns CDR1 SGHVS and CDR2 FQNEAQ. The CDR3, as DNA: TGTGCCAGCAGCTTATTTCTAGCGGGAGACAATGAGCAGTTCTTC. Amino acids: CASSLFLAGDNEQFF.

This chain connects TRBV5-4 to TRBJ2-7; D might be TRBD2 (6 bases). V gave up 1 base and J gave up 2 bases, with 13 bases separating them. CDR3 length: 15 residues. Germline values: CDR1 SGHNT, CDR2 YYREEE (reference sequence). The CDR3 DNA follows: TGTGCCAGCAGCTTGTCTGGGAGGCCTCCCTACGAGCAGTACTTC. It translates to CASSLSGRPPYEQYF.

The V and J genes are TRBV7-3 and TRBJ2-2; 12 positions match TRBD1. Germline CDR1 and CDR2: SGHTA and FQGTGA. V shed 6 bases, J shed 7 bases, and the junction held 9 bases outside the gene matches. The CDR3 extends over 16 amino acids. In DNA form, the CDR3 reads TGTGCCAGCAGGACAGGGACAGGGGGCGTCGTCGGGGAGCTGTTTTTT. Amino acids: CASRTGTGGVVGELFF. The whole variable domain, filled in from reference TRBV7-3 and TRBJ2-2, reads GAGVSQTPSNKVTEKGKYVELRCDPISGHTALYWYRQSLGQGPEFLIYFQGTGAADDSGLPNDRFFAVRPEGSVSTLKIQRTERGDSAVYLCASRTGTGGVVGELFFGEGSRLTVL.

The chain uses TRBV28 and TRBJ2-1, with 13 positions matching TRBD2. CDR1 and CDR2 (germline): MDHEN, SYDVKM. With V trimmed by 3 bases and J by 7 bases, 9 bases remained unmatched. The CDR3 is 17 residues long. Written as DNA, the CDR3 is TGTGCCAGCAGTTTGTCGAGACTAGCGGGAGGCCGTAATGAGCAGTTCTTC. Its protein product is CASSLSRLAGGRNEQFF.

The chain links TRBV9 to TRBJ2-6; D may be TRBD2 (6 bases). CDR3 size: 18 residues. V lost 0 bases and J lost 3, with 16 bases in between. The germline gives CDR1 SGDLS, CDR2 YYNGEE. The CDR3 nucleotides are TGTGCCAGCAGCGTAGTTCCCTCCCGGGGGAATGGGGCCAACGTCCTGACTTTC. Translated: CASSVVPSRGNGANVLTF.

About this clone: The germline gene is not matched at one end of the junction; a read error may be the cause. The chain is built from TRBV4-1 and TRBJ1-2; D remains ambiguous. This CDR3 spans 16 amino acids. Germline V gene sequence: CDR1 MGHRA, CDR2 YSYEKL. CDR3 coding DNA: TGCGCCAGCAGTCAAGAGAAGCGGGTCGTGGACTATGGCTACACCTTC. Its protein product is CASSQEKRVVDYGYTF.

The chain is built from TRBV18 and TRBJ1-4; D unresolved. Germline values: CDR1 KGHSH, CDR2 LQKENI. Between the trimmed V and J ends, which lost 1 base and 7 bases, there was a span of 13 bases. This CDR3 is built from 15 residues. CDR3 DNA: TGTGCCAGCTCACCACTGGCCGGGAAAAGTGAAAAACTGTTTTTT. As protein: CASSPLAGKSEKLFF.

This chain links TRBV5-4 with TRBJ2-5, with D tentatively TRBD2 (5 bases). This CDR3 spans 17 amino acids. V was cut by 3 bases and J by 5 bases, with 23 bases left in between. Germline CDR1 is SGHNT and CDR2 is YYREEE (reference sequence). The CDR3 loop reads CASSSIGLGASAETQYF. The DNA of the CDR3 is TGTGCCAGCAGCTCAATTGGACTGGGCGCAAGTGCGGAGACCCAGTACTTC.

The chain links TRBV4-1 to TRBJ2-1; 8 bases align to TRBD2. CDR1 is MGHRA and CDR2 is YSYEKL in the germline V gene. The J segment lost 9 bases and the V segment lost 3 bases, leaving 7 bases of the junction unmatched. This CDR3 has 14 amino acids. CDR3 sequence (DNA): TGCGCCAGCAGCCATGATGCCGGGACTAGTGAGCAGTTCTTC. It yields the protein CASSHDAGTSEQFF.

The chain is built from TRBV5-1 and TRBJ2-2; 12 bases agree with TRBD2. Germline CDR1 reads SGHRS; CDR2 reads YFSETQ. The CDR3 spans 15 residues. With 7 bases clipped from V and 5 bases from J, the junction kept 6 bases outside the gene matches. CDR3 loop: CASVLAGGGTGELFF. The CDR3, as DNA: TGCGCCAGCGTACTAGCGGGAGGCGGTACCGGGGAGCTGTTTTTT.

The rearrangement uses TRBV15 and TRBJ2-7; 7 bases are a match to TRBD2. CDR1 and CDR2 from the germline V gene are LNHNV and YYDKDF (reference sequence). There are 15 residues in the CDR3. V shed 5 bases and J 6 bases; nucleotides not matched to a gene: 13. The CDR3: CATSPPLGGRGEQYF. CDR3 coding DNA: TGTGCCACCAGCCCTCCTCTCGGGGGGAGGGGCGAGCAGTACTTC.

The chain has TRBV28 and TRBJ1-2; no clear D gene. The CDR3 totals 19 residues. Germline loops: CDR1 MDHEN, CDR2 SYDVKM. V lost 8 bases and J lost 2, with 30 bases in between. CDR3 nucleotide sequence: TGTGCCAGCCGGCTAGCAGTCTCGACCACGATTGACGGGAACTATGGCTACACCTTC. Residues: CASRLAVSTTIDGNYGYTF.

The CDR3: CAISIAVYNEQFF. In DNA form, the CDR3 reads TGTGCCATCAGTATAGCGGTATACAATGAGCAGTTCTTC. The V call is TRBV10-3, the J call TRBJ2-1; a weak D match, TRBD2 (6 bases). The germline V gene encodes CDR1 ENHRY and CDR2 SYGVKD. The CDR3 is 13 amino acids. V lost 5 bases and J lost 4, with 9 bases in between.

V gene TRBV19 combines with J gene TRBJ2-5; no firm D call. CDR3 length equals 11 residues. V was shortened by 5 bases and J by 3 bases, with 4 bases between the two germline ends. Germline assignment: CDR1 LNHDA and CDR2 SQIVND (reference sequence). The chain's CDR3 is CASSREETQYF. The CDR3 nucleotides read TGTGCCAGTAGTCGTGAAGAGACCCAGTACTTC. The variable domain in full, completed from reference TRBV19 and TRBJ2-5, reads DGGITQSPKYLFRKEGQNVTLSCEQNLNHDAMYWYRQDPGQGLRLIYYSQIVNDFQKGDIAEGYSVSREKKESFPLTVTSAQKNPTAFYLCASSREETQYFGPGTRLLVL.

The rearrangement joins TRBV5-1 to TRBJ2-1, with TRBD2 identical over 9 bases. Germline CDR1 reads SGHRS; CDR2 reads YFSETQ. The J segment lost 7 bases and the V segment lost 7 bases, leaving 9 bases of the junction unmatched. The CDR3 sequence is 14 residues long. The CDR3 bases are TGCGCCAGCTCTAGCGGGGCCCGGGCAAATGAGCAGTTCTTC. This translates into CASSSGARANEQFF.

The V gene is TRBV6-6, the J gene TRBJ2-2, with 11 bases matching TRBD1. Germline V CDR1 and CDR2: MNHNY, SVGAGI (reference sequence). Unmatched junction bases numbered 4, after V lost 7 bases and J lost 3 bases. CDR3 length: 15 residues. In DNA form, the CDR3 reads TGTGCCAGCACCTGGGACAGGGGGTACACCGGGGAGCTGTTTTTT. Translation gives CASTWDRGYTGELFF.

This rearrangement joins TRBV27 to TRBJ2-1; D possibly corresponds to TRBD1 (7 bases). Germline CDR1 reads MNHEY; CDR2 reads SMNVEV (reference sequence). The CDR3 is made up of 18 amino acids. V was shortened by 6 bases and J by 9 bases, with 30 bases between the two germline ends. CDR3 protein: CASRPGGPGGGTPGEQFF. CDR3 nucleotides: TGTGCCAGCAGACCAGGAGGGCCTGGAGGGGGCACACCTGGTGAGCAGTTCTTC.

The CDR3 DNA reads TGTGCCAGCAGCTTAGTTTTGTCGAGCGGGACCTACGAGCAGTACTTC. Amino acid sequence: CASSLVLSSGTYEQYF. This chain links TRBV11-2 with TRBJ2-7; 7 positions match TRBD2. With 1 base clipped from V and 2 bases from J, the junction kept 8 bases outside the gene matches. Germline CDR1 reads SGHAT; CDR2 reads FQNNGV. CDR3 length equals 16 residues.